This T cell receptor beta chain came from a study of glioma-infiltrating T cells after dendritic cell vaccination. About the research overall: Dendritic cell vaccine was injected intradermally three times, biweekly.

The germline V gene has CDR1 SQVTM and CDR2 ANQGSEA. CDR3 length equals 12 residues. V trimming: 7 bases; J trimming: 8 bases; junction bases outside the gene matches: 6. Time point defined: after dendritic cell vaccination, including at tumor progression/relapse. The immunoSEQ assay amplified TCRB CDR3 from up to 2 ug DNA. Primers: 60 V beta forward and 13 J beta reverse. Profiling relied on immunoSEQ multiplex PCR, and the TCRdb table lists in-frame clones only, not all of them. The profile shows around 10,000 clones, 81% of them singletons. The receptor was derived from a human donor with glioblastoma. The chain joins TRBV29-1 to TRBJ2-1; 9 nucleotides agree with TRBD2. The sample consisted of blood, taken after dendritic cell vaccination. CDR3 nucleotide sequence: TGCAGCGAGAATAGCGGGAGCGATGAGCAGTTCTTC. Its translation: CSENSGSDEQFF.